The 18 T cell receptor beta chains in this list originate from one sample, sequenced in a study of cytomegalovirus exposure and HLA in healthy donors. The PCR employed 60 Vbeta primers together with 13 Jbeta primers. Clones were read by immunoSEQ multiplex PCR, and TCRdb kept only the in-frame ones, dropping some. The table lists 60,000 to 75,000 clones, 80% to 90% of them singletons, with about 12% in the top ten. Sequenced material: PBMCs. The source is a woman in her twenties or thirties in good health and CMV-seropositive.

The gene calls are TRBV19 and TRBJ2-1, with D maybe TRBD1 (6 bases). Looked up from germline, CDR1 is LNHDA and CDR2 is SQIVND (reference sequence). The CDR3 covers 11 residues. The germline V and J ends were trimmed by 9 bases and 4 bases, with 7 bases remaining between them. The CDR3 loop reads CASRGYNEQFF. The CDR3 DNA sequence: TGTGCCAGCAGGGGATACAATGAGCAGTTCTTC.

This rearrangement joins TRBV27 to TRBJ1-2; 7 positions agree with TRBD1. This CDR3 spans 14 amino acids. CDR1 MNHEY and CDR2 SMNVEV come from the germline V gene (reference sequence). V lost 5 bases and J lost 4; bases outside the gene matches: 7. This CDR3 is CASSPGQVSYGYTF. The CDR3 nucleotides read TGTGCCAGCAGTCCCGGACAGGTCTCCTATGGCTACACCTTC.

This chain joins TRBV15 and TRBJ2-3, with D uncertain. The CDR3 is 12 amino acids. V lost 4 bases and J 6 bases, leaving 8 bases between the germline ends. Germline CDR1 and CDR2: LNHNV and YYDKDF (reference sequence). The CDR3 loop reads CATSKLRDTQYF. CDR3 in DNA: TGTGCCACCAGCAAGTTGAGGGATACGCAGTATTTT.

The CDR3 spells CASSVQGANQPQHF. The CDR3 coding sequence is TGCGCCAGCAGTGTCCAGGGGGCAAATCAGCCCCAGCATTTT. The chain has TRBV10-2 and TRBJ1-5, with 8 bases that match TRBD1. In germline, CDR1 is WSHSY, CDR2 SAAADI. V lost 4 bases, J lost 4 bases, and 3 bases stayed unmatched. This CDR3 is built from 14 residues.

The chain's CDR3 is CASSSSGLPYNEQFF. The CDR3, as DNA: TGTGCCAGCAGTTCCTCGGGACTACCCTACAATGAGCAGTTCTTC. The chain has TRBV27 and TRBJ2-1, with 7 bases lining up with TRBD2. CDR1 is MNHEY and CDR2 is SMNVEV in the germline V gene (reference sequence). V lost 4 bases and J lost 2; bases outside the gene matches: 5. The CDR3 has 15 amino acids.

The sample holds a few counts of this clone. The V and J genes are TRBV19 and TRBJ1-1; 8 bases agree with TRBD1. The length of the CDR3 is 12 residues. Germline V lookup: CDR1 LNHDA, CDR2 SQIVND (reference sequence). The V gene end was trimmed by 8 bases and the J gene end by 7 bases; junction bases not matched to a gene: 6. CDR3 loop: CASQTGGGEAFF. DNA of the CDR3: TGTGCCAGTCAAACAGGGGGTGGTGAAGCTTTCTTT.

J is TRBJ2-1 and V is TRBV9; 8 positions agree with TRBD2. This CDR3 is built from 14 residues. Germline assignment: CDR1 SGDLS and CDR2 YYNGEE. V gave up 4 bases and J gave up 4 bases; unmatched junction bases: 4. The CDR3 coding sequence is TGTGCCAGCAGCAGGAGCGGGGGTTACAATGAGCAGTTCTTC. The encoded protein is CASSRSGGYNEQFF. The whole variable domain, filled in from reference TRBV9 and TRBJ2-1, reads DSGVTQTPKHLITATGQRVTLRCSPRSGDLSVYWYQQSLDQGLQFLIQYYNGEERAKGNILERFSAQQFPDLHSELNLSSLELGDSALYFCASSRSGGYNEQFFGPGTRLTVL.

V gene TRBV28 combines with J gene TRBJ2-5, with a weak D call TRBD2 (6 bases). The J call may be faulty, since TRBJ2-7 better matches the DNA end. The CDR3 consists of 14 residues. Germline V gene data show CDR1 as MDHEN and CDR2 as SYDVKM. CDR3 sequence: CASSSLARSYEQYF. DNA of the CDR3: TGTGCCAGCAGTTCCCTAGCGAGGTCCTACGAGCAGTACTTC.

This chain joins TRBV25-1 and TRBJ1-1, with a possible D match to TRBD1 (6 bases). CDR1 is MGHDK, CDR2 SYGVNS, per germline. The V gene lost 3 bases and the J gene lost 2 bases, with 16 bases spanning the gap. CDR3 length equals 16 residues. CDR3 DNA: TGTGCCAGCAGTGAGTATGGGGGCGGCTTCAACACTGAAGCTTTCTTT. This codes for CASSEYGGGFNTEAFF.

This chain links TRBV27 with TRBJ2-1; weak D call: TRBD2 (5 bases). Germline V CDR1 and CDR2: MNHEY, SMNVEV (reference sequence). The CDR3 spans 15 residues. Trimming removed 2 bases from V and 8 bases from J, with 16 bases in between. CDR3 DNA sequence: TGTGCCAGCAGTTTAATTGACCCCCTGGGAGATGAGCAGTTCTTC. Translation gives CASSLIDPLGDEQFF.

The chain has TRBV2 and TRBJ2-7; perhaps TRBD2 as D (5 bases). Germline V gene lookup returns CDR1 SNHLY and CDR2 FYNNEI. V lost 6 bases to trimming and J lost 0 bases, with 12 bases between them. The CDR3 runs to 14 residues. The CDR3 DNA follows: TGTGCCAGCAGGGGAGACCGCCACTCCTACGAGCAGTACTTC. Residues: CASRGDRHSYEQYF. Full variable domain (missing parts from reference TRBV2 and TRBJ2-7): EPEVTQTPSHQVTQMGQEVILRCVPISNHLYFYWYRQILGQKVEFLVSFYNNEISEKSEIFDDQFSVERPDGSNFTLKIRSTKLEDSAMYFCASRGDRHSYEQYFGPGTRLTVT.

This chain connects TRBV5-1 to TRBJ2-5, with D uncertain. Germline V gene sequence: CDR1 SGHRS, CDR2 YFSETQ. CDR3 length: 13 residues. V was clipped by 2 bases and J by 5 bases, with 10 bases between them. The CDR3 reads CASSFGVGETQYF. For the CDR3, the DNA is TGCGCCAGCAGCTTTGGAGTAGGCGAGACCCAGTACTTC.

The chain is built from TRBV7-9 and TRBJ2-5; D is unclear. TRBJ2-7 explains the end of the DNA better; the J call may be wrong. Germline V lookup: CDR1 SEHNR, CDR2 FQNEAQ (reference sequence). The CDR3 spans 14 residues. The CDR3 protein is CASSPFSKPYEQYF. The CDR3 nucleotides read TGTGCCAGCAGCCCGTTCTCCAAACCCTACGAGCAGTACTTC.

The chain links TRBV7-9 to TRBJ1-1; D ambiguous. Germline-derived CDR1 and CDR2 are SEHNR and FQNEAQ (reference sequence). The CDR3 has 12 amino acids. Trimming shortened V by 5 bases and J by 0 bases, and 4 bases separated the two germline ends. CDR3 region: CASSQMNTEAFF. The CDR3 DNA reads TGTGCCAGCAGCCAAATGAACACTGAAGCTTTCTTT.

The chain carries TRBV27 and TRBJ2-7, with 9 bases lining up with TRBD2. The germline gives CDR1 MNHEY, CDR2 SMNVEV (reference sequence). CDR3 length: 15 residues. The V segment lost 2 bases and the J segment 2 bases; nucleotides outside the gene matches: 4. CDR3 nucleotide sequence: TGTGCCAGCAGTTTAGCGGGAGGGCTTGCCTACGAGCAGTACTTC. It codes for CASSLAGGLAYEQYF.

The CDR3 sequence is CASRLAGYEQYF. The CDR3 DNA is TGTGCCAGCAGGCTAGCGGGATACGAGCAGTACTTC. The chain couples TRBV2 to TRBJ2-7, with 9 bases identical to TRBD2. The CDR3 spans 12 residues. Losses at the gene ends were 6 bases for V and 4 bases for J; bases not matched to a gene: 1. Germline CDR1 reads SNHLY; CDR2 reads FYNNEI.

The gene calls are TRBV7-9 and TRBJ2-7; 9 bases map to TRBD2. The CDR3 totals 16 residues. With 2 bases clipped from V and 7 bases from J, the junction kept 12 bases outside the gene matches. The germline gives CDR1 SEHNR, CDR2 FQNEAQ (reference sequence). CDR3 sequence reads: CASSLIGASGEREQYF. CDR3 in DNA: TGTGCCAGCAGCTTAATTGGGGCTAGCGGGGAGCGGGAGCAGTACTTC.

The chain employs TRBV4-2 and TRBJ1-1; D is perhaps TRBD1 (5 bases). Germline V gene sequence: CDR1 LGHNA, CDR2 YNFKEQ. V was shortened by 1 base and J by 6 bases, with 12 bases between the two germline ends. CDR3 length: 14 residues. CDR3 amino acids: CASSQVGGGAEAFF. CDR3 sequence (DNA): TGTGCCAGCAGCCAAGTGGGGGGTGGGGCTGAAGCTTTCTTT.